This is a list of T cell receptor beta chains from one sample in a study of blood T cell repertoires in COVID-19. Libraries were prepared by immunoSEQ multiplex PCR; TCRdb keeps only in-frame clonotypes and omits some of them. The sample includes about 260,000 clones, roughly 87% of them seen just once. The sequenced material came from peripheral blood. The receptors were sampled from a human donor in a cohort sampled during active COVID-19. Both conserved end residues are part of each CDR3. Fields, in order: CDR3 protein, CDR3 DNA, CDR3 length, J gene, clone size, V gene, D gene. D genes are given only for firm matches. For some rows the clone size is stated as once, few or many, or as a class when expanded; others skip it.

CDR3: CASSPRAGVDEKLFF
DNA: TGTGCCAGCTCACCTCGGGCAGGGGTAGATGAAAAACTGTTTTTT
length: 15
J: TRBJ1-4
size: -
V: TRBV18
D: -

CDR3: CASHPGGLMNTEAFF
DNA: TGTGCCAGCCACCCCGGGGGGCTTATGAACACTGAAGCTTTCTTT
length: 15
J: TRBJ1-1
size: -
V: TRBV28
D: -

CDR3: CASSLGLAGAPSHEQFF
DNA: TGTGCCAGCAGCTTAGGACTAGCGGGGGCCCCCTCCCATGAGCAGTTCTTC
length: 17
J: TRBJ2-1
size: -
V: TRBV7-7
D: TRBD2

CDR3: CAISVQASGTYEQYF
DNA: TGTGCCATCAGTGTTCAGGCTAGCGGAACTTACGAGCAGTACTTC
length: 15
J: TRBJ2-7
size: -
V: TRBV10-3
D: TRBD2

CDR3: CAWRRTGGYGYTF
DNA: TGTGCCTGGCGCCGGACAGGTGGCTATGGCTACACCTTC
length: 13
J: TRBJ1-2
size: -
V: TRBV30
D: TRBD1

CDR3: CASTGQKNTEAFF
DNA: TGTGCCAGCACGGGACAGAAGAACACTGAAGCTTTCTTT
length: 13
J: TRBJ1-1
size: -
V: TRBV25-1
D: TRBD1

CDR3: CASSYAGTGTYEQYF
DNA: TGTGCCAGCAGTTACGCGGGGACCGGAACCTACGAGCAGTACTTC
length: 15
J: TRBJ2-7
size: -
V: TRBV7-2
D: -

CDR3: CASKLGELFF
DNA: TGTGCCAGTAAACTCGGGGAGCTGTTTTTT
length: 10
J: TRBJ2-2
size: -
V: TRBV19
D: -

CDR3: CASSPSGLAGVSREQYF
DNA: TGTGCCAGCAGCCCCTCCGGGCTAGCGGGAGTATCGCGGGAGCAGTACTTC
length: 17
J: TRBJ2-7
size: -
V: TRBV9
D: TRBD2

CDR3: CASSQDTWGRSGNTIYF
DNA: TGTGCCAGCAGCCAAGATACTTGGGGGCGGTCTGGAAACACCATATATTTT
length: 17
J: TRBJ1-3
size: -
V: TRBV3-1/TRBV3-2
D: -

CDR3: CASSYRQGALQETQYF
DNA: TGTGCCAGCAGCTATCGACAGGGGGCCCTCCAAGAGACCCAGTACTTC
length: 16
J: TRBJ2-5
size: -
V: TRBV21-1
D: -

CDR3: CASSLNPAVNSYEQYF
DNA: TGTGCCAGCAGCTTAAACCCAGCGGTTAACTCCTACGAGCAGTACTTC
length: 16
J: TRBJ2-7
size: -
V: TRBV7-2
D: -

CDR3: CASSAEIEQGRGDYGYTF
DNA: TGTGCCAGTAGTGCGGAAATCGAACAGGGGAGAGGGGACTATGGCTACACCTTC
length: 18
J: TRBJ1-2
size: -
V: TRBV19
D: TRBD1

CDR3: CASSIRSNSPLHF
DNA: TGTGCCAGTAGTATTCGGTCTAATTCACCCCTCCACTTT
length: 13
J: TRBJ1-6
size: -
V: TRBV19
D: -

CDR3: CATRAGRPVYGYTF
DNA: TGTGCCACCAGGGCGGGGCGGCCAGTCTATGGCTACACCTTC
length: 14
J: TRBJ1-2
size: -
V: TRBV24-1
D: -

CDR3: CASKRGTEAFF
DNA: TGTGCCAGCAAGAGAGGCACTGAAGCTTTCTTT
length: 11
J: TRBJ1-1
size: -
V: TRBV5-6
D: -

CDR3: CASSHSTRDRGSEQYF
DNA: TGCGCCAGCAGCCATAGTACCCGGGACAGGGGAAGCGAGCAGTACTTC
length: 16
J: TRBJ2-7
size: -
V: TRBV4-3
D: TRBD1

CDR3: CASSNSGGADTQYF
DNA: TGTGCCAGTAGTAACAGCGGGGGGGCCGATACGCAGTATTTT
length: 14
J: TRBJ2-3
size: -
V: TRBV19
D: TRBD2

CDR3: CASTSRGNTEAFF
DNA: TGTGCCAGCACCTCCAGGGGGAACACTGAAGCTTTCTTT
length: 13
J: TRBJ1-1
size: -
V: TRBV6-5
D: -

CDR3: CASSLSLGQGVRYGYTF
DNA: TGTGCCAGCAGTTTATCGTTGGGACAGGGGGTGCGGTATGGCTACACCTTC
length: 17
J: TRBJ1-2
size: -
V: TRBV27
D: TRBD1

CDR3: CASSPRRPGGVSGANVLTF
DNA: TGTGCCAGCAGCCCAAGACGCCCGGGAGGGGTTTCTGGGGCCAACGTCCTGACTTTC
length: 19
J: TRBJ2-6
size: once
V: TRBV11-2
D: TRBD2

CDR3: CASSLQGAYEQYF
DNA: TGTGCCAGCAGTTTACAGGGGGCCTACGAGCAGTACTTC
length: 13
J: TRBJ2-7
size: -
V: TRBV12-3/TRBV12-4
D: TRBD1

CDR3: CASSHGKTANTGELFF
DNA: TGCGCCAGCAGCCATGGAAAGACAGCGAACACCGGGGAGCTGTTTTTT
length: 16
J: TRBJ2-2
size: -
V: TRBV4-3
D: -

CDR3: CASKGGYGANVLTF
DNA: TGTGCCAGTAAAGGGGGCTATGGGGCCAACGTCCTGACTTTC
length: 14
J: TRBJ2-6
size: -
V: TRBV6-5
D: TRBD1

CDR3: CASSAGSPNEKLFF
DNA: TGTGCCAGCAGCGCCGGGAGCCCGAATGAAAAACTGTTTTTT
length: 14
J: TRBJ1-4
size: -
V: TRBV6-5
D: -

CDR3: CASSYNPAGEQYF
DNA: TGTGCCAGCAGTTACAATCCGGCGGGCGAGCAGTACTTC
length: 13
J: TRBJ2-7
size: -
V: TRBV6-5
D: -

CDR3: CASSGGREPNEKLFF
DNA: TGTGCCAGCAGCGGTGGGAGGGAGCCAAATGAAAAACTGTTTTTT
length: 15
J: TRBJ1-4
size: once
V: TRBV9
D: -

CDR3: CASSQDSAGMNTEAFF
DNA: TGCGCCAGCAGCCAAGATTCGGCAGGGATGAACACTGAAGCTTTCTTT
length: 16
J: TRBJ1-1
size: -
V: TRBV4-1
D: -

CDR3: CASSQDMGGGEQFF
DNA: TGCGCCAGCAGCCAAGATATGGGAGGGGGTGAGCAGTTCTTC
length: 14
J: TRBJ2-1
size: once
V: TRBV4-3
D: -

CDR3: CSVEAPLTGLDYNEQFF
DNA: TGCAGCGTTGAAGCACCTCTAACAGGGTTGGACTACAATGAGCAGTTCTTC
length: 17
J: TRBJ2-1
size: -
V: TRBV29-1
D: -

CDR3: CSVLVKGVGYTF
DNA: TGCAGCGTTTTAGTTAAAGGGGTCGGCTACACCTTC
length: 12
J: TRBJ1-2
size: -
V: TRBV29-1
D: -

CDR3: CASSQPDKSFGNTIYF
DNA: TGTGCCAGCAGCCAACCGGACAAGAGTTTTGGAAACACCATATATTTT
length: 16
J: TRBJ1-3
size: -
V: TRBV14
D: -

CDR3: CASSRGTSGRMETQYF
DNA: TGTGCCAGCAGCCGGGGGACTAGCGGGAGAATGGAGACCCAGTACTTC
length: 16
J: TRBJ2-5
size: -
V: TRBV11-3
D: TRBD2

CDR3: CASSLGPSRQGGYGYTF
DNA: TGTGCCAGCAGCTTAGGCCCCTCCCGACAGGGAGGTTATGGCTACACCTTC
length: 17
J: TRBJ1-2
size: -
V: TRBV7-2
D: TRBD1

CDR3: CASSGAYNEQFF
DNA: TGTGCCAGTAGCGGAGCCTACAATGAGCAGTTCTTC
length: 12
J: TRBJ2-1
size: -
V: TRBV19
D: -

CDR3: CASSPGTTNEKLFF
DNA: TGCGCCAGCAGCCCAGGAACGACTAATGAAAAACTGTTTTTT
length: 14
J: TRBJ1-4
size: -
V: TRBV4-1
D: -

CDR3: CASSQDESGNEQFF
DNA: TGCGCCAGCAGCCAAGATGAATCGGGCAATGAGCAGTTCTTC
length: 14
J: TRBJ2-1
size: -
V: TRBV4-3
D: -

CDR3: CASSESGGRDEQYF
DNA: TGTGCCAGCAGTGAATCCGGGGGGCGGGACGAGCAGTACTTC
length: 14
J: TRBJ2-7
size: once
V: TRBV6-1
D: -

CDR3: CATSGRQGGFEKLFF
DNA: TGTGCCACCAGTGGGCGACAGGGAGGTTTTGAAAAACTGTTTTTT
length: 15
J: TRBJ1-4
size: -
V: TRBV24-1
D: TRBD1

CDR3: CSVALGVNEKLFF
DNA: TGCAGCGTCGCTCTGGGAGTTAATGAAAAACTGTTTTTT
length: 13
J: TRBJ1-4
size: -
V: TRBV29-1
D: -

CDR3: CASSLTRDRGPEQYF
DNA: TGTGCCAGCAGCCTCACCCGGGACAGGGGGCCCGAGCAGTACTTC
length: 15
J: TRBJ2-7
size: -
V: TRBV28
D: TRBD1

CDR3: CASGLAGQNTQYF
DNA: TGTGCCAGCGGACTAGCGGGACAAAATACGCAGTATTTT
length: 13
J: TRBJ2-3
size: -
V: TRBV5-6
D: TRBD2

CDR3: CASSHRELAGANVLTF
DNA: TGTGCCAGCAGCCATCGAGAGCTTGCTGGGGCCAACGTCCTGACTTTC
length: 16
J: TRBJ2-6
size: -
V: TRBV3-1/TRBV3-2
D: -

CDR3: CASSHVIGGYEQYF
DNA: TGTGCCAGCAGCCATGTTATCGGGGGTTACGAGCAGTACTTC
length: 14
J: TRBJ2-7
size: -
V: TRBV3-1/TRBV3-2
D: -

CDR3: CASSTGTEQYF
DNA: TGTGCCAGCAGCACAGGGACCGAGCAGTACTTC
length: 11
J: TRBJ2-7
size: -
V: TRBV12-3/TRBV12-4
D: -

CDR3: CASSFVLRDNAFF
DNA: TGTGCCAGCAGTTTTGTACTTCGGGACAATGCTTTCTTT
length: 13
J: TRBJ1-1
size: -
V: TRBV28
D: -

CDR3: CASSYSIWAGSQPW
DNA: TGTGCCAGCAGTTACTCGATATGGGCAGGGTCCCAACCATGG
length: 14
J: TRBJ2-7
size: -
V: TRBV6-2/TRBV6-3
D: -

CDR3: CASSRRTGPSYEQYF
DNA: TGTGCCAGTAGCCGCAGGACAGGACCTTCCTACGAGCAGTACTTC
length: 15
J: TRBJ2-7
size: -
V: TRBV19
D: TRBD1

CDR3: CASSLAGTELSLSTEAFF
DNA: TGCGCCAGCAGCCTCGCCGGGACAGAACTATCTTTGAGCACTGAAGCTTTCTTT
length: 18
J: TRBJ1-1
size: -
V: TRBV4-3
D: TRBD1

CDR3: CASSPGLAPYEQYF
DNA: TGTGCCAGCAGTCCGGGACTAGCGCCCTACGAGCAGTACTTC
length: 14
J: TRBJ2-7
size: -
V: TRBV27
D: TRBD2